The 5 T cell receptor beta chains in this list originate from one sample, sequenced in a study of cytomegalovirus exposure and HLA in healthy donors. It was with 60 Vbeta and 13 Jbeta primers that the PCR ran. TCRdb's table, derived via immunoSEQ multiplex PCR, lists solely in-frame clones and lacks some. The table shows 97,000 or so clones, with 63% occurring only once. The sample consisted of PBMCs. The source of these receptors is a human donor in good health.

This clone was recorded a few times. V is TRBV9 and J is TRBJ1-2; 8 positions agree with TRBD1. The CDR3 covers 14 residues. Germline lookup yields CDR1 SGDLS and CDR2 YYNGEE. Trimming cost V 0 bases and J 4 bases; bases outside gene matches: 2. CDR3 sequence: CASSVATGGYGYTF. The CDR3 bases are TGTGCCAGCAGCGTAGCTACAGGGGGCTATGGCTACACCTTC. The entire variable domain, with the rest obtained from reference TRBV9 and TRBJ1-2, is as follows: DSGVTQTPKHLITATGQRVTLRCSPRSGDLSVYWYQQSLDQGLQFLIQYYNGEERAKGNILERFSAQQFPDLHSELNLSSLELGDSALYFCASSVATGGYGYTFGSGTRLTVV.

A few counts support this clone. The rearrangement links TRBV2 to TRBJ2-5, with D possibly TRBD1 on 6 matching bases. Per germline, CDR1 SNHLY and CDR2 FYNNEI. V lost 7 bases to trimming and J lost 3 bases, with 12 bases between them. This CDR3 has 13 amino acids. CDR3 amino acids: CASTGTPKETQYF. CDR3 coding DNA: TGTGCCAGCACCGGGACACCGAAAGAGACCCAGTACTTC. Full variable domain (rest looked up from reference TRBV2 and TRBJ2-5): EPEVTQTPSHQVTQMGQEVILRCVPISNHLYFYWYRQILGQKVEFLVSFYNNEISEKSEIFDDQFSVERPDGSNFTLKIRSTKLEDSAMYFCASTGTPKETQYFGPGTRLLVL.

J is TRBJ2-1 and V is TRBV5-4; 13 bases fit TRBD2. The junction had 4 bases not matched to a gene; V was cut back by 1 base and J by 6 bases. The length of the CDR3 is 16 residues. Germline V CDR1 and CDR2: SGHNT, YYREEE (reference sequence). The CDR3 loop reads CASSLSWTSGSNEQFF. DNA of the CDR3: TGTGCCAGCAGCTTGTCGTGGACTAGCGGGAGCAATGAGCAGTTCTTC. The full variable domain, rest sourced from reference TRBV5-4 and TRBJ2-1, is ETGVTQSPTHLIKTRGQQVTLRCSSQSGHNTVSWYQQALGQGPQFIFQYYREEENGRGNFPPRFSGLQFPNYSSELNVNALELDDSALYLCASSLSWTSGSNEQFFGPGTRLTVL.

This clone was recorded a few times. Here the CDR3 reads CASSGGGQMLYEQYF. The DNA for the CDR3 is TGTGCCAGCAGTGGAGGTGGACAGATGCTCTACGAGCAGTACTTC. This chain joins TRBV6-4 and TRBJ2-7; tentative D call: TRBD1 (6 bases). Trimming took off 4 bases at V and 3 bases at J, with 16 bases between the two ends. CDR3 length equals 15 residues. Germline CDR1 MRHNA, CDR2 SNTAGT.

This clone came up once. The chain couples TRBV28 to TRBJ2-1, with 7 bases lining up with TRBD1. Germline V lookup: CDR1 MDHEN, CDR2 SYDVKM. The CDR3 extends over 17 amino acids. Trimming cost V 6 bases and J 3 bases; bases outside gene matches: 14. The CDR3 region has the DNA TGTGCCAGCAGCTTAACGGACGGGACAGTAAACTACAATGAGCAGTTCTTC. The encoded protein is CASSLTDGTVNYNEQFF.